These 5 T cell receptor beta chains came from one sample sequenced in a study of vaccination and CD4 T cells after COVID-19. Regarding treatment: approximately nine-day PBMC culture with coronavirus spike peptide pools or control peptides (ViraFEST assay). These receptors' antigens are unknown. Cultured CD4+ T cell DNA underwent sequencing with the Oncomine TCR Beta short-read assay. TCRdb itself ran the PCR reads through MiXCR, one entry per CDR3 protein. The sample yields around 10,000 distinct CDR3 sequences, more than 35% seen once. What was sequenced was CD4+ T cells from blood, cultured in vitro. The receptors were sampled from a human donor who had recovered from COVID-19.

The gene calls are TRBV30 and TRBJ2-2; D gene ambiguous. Trimming left V 0 bases short and J 3 bases short, with 8 bases between. CDR1 is GTSNPN, CDR2 SVGIG, per germline (reference sequence). This CDR3 is built from 14 residues. In DNA form, the CDR3 reads TGTGCCTGGAGTGTACGTAGGGACACCGGGGAGCTGTTTTTT. Translated: CAWSVRRDTGELFF.

The rearrangement uses TRBV6-1 and TRBJ1-6; D not certain. The germline V and J ends were trimmed by 1 base and 13 bases, with 8 bases remaining between them. The CDR3 is 12 residues long. CDR1 and CDR2 (germline): MNHNS, SASEGT. The CDR3 region is CASSEDIGPLHF. Here the CDR3 DNA reads TGTGCCAGCAGTGAAGATATCGGTCCCCTCCACTTT.

The chain carries TRBV6-1 and TRBJ2-7, with D unclear. The CDR3 is 15 residues long. Between the trimmed V and J ends, which lost 2 bases and 3 bases, there was a span of 14 bases. Germline CDR1 and CDR2: MNHNS and SASEGT. CDR3 coding DNA: TGTGCCAGCAGTGAAAGGGAATCCCCATACTACGAGCAGTACTTC. This gives the protein CASSERESPYYEQYF.

This chain uses TRBV19 with TRBJ1-6; 7 bases map to TRBD1. The CDR3 totals 16 residues. Trimming removed 3 bases from V and 7 bases from J; junction bases left unmatched: 9. Germline values: CDR1 LNHDA, CDR2 SQIVND (reference sequence). CDR3 region: CASSIPWTGGNSPLHF. CDR3 nucleotide sequence: TGTGCCAGTAGTATTCCTTGGACAGGAGGAAATTCACCCCTCCACTTT. The complete variable domain, with remaining parts taken from reference TRBV19 and TRBJ1-6, reads DGGITQSPKYLFRKEGQNVTLSCEQNLNHDAMYWYRQDPGQGLRLIYYSQIVNDFQKGDIAEGYSVSREKKESFPLTVTSAQKNPTAFYLCASSIPWTGGNSPLHFGNGTRLTVT.

This clonotype was picked up a small number of times. The chain carries TRBV20-1 and TRBJ1-3; D perhaps matches TRBD1 (6 bases). Germline CDR1 is DFQATT and CDR2 is SNEGSKA (reference sequence). This CDR3 spans 15 amino acids. The V end lost 3 bases, the J end lost 0 bases, and 12 bases lay between the germline ends. The DNA of the CDR3 is TGCAGTGCTAGGCCGACAGGTAGCTCTGGAAACACCATATATTTT. This encodes CSARPTGSSGNTIYF.